The rows below give T cell receptor beta chains drawn from one sample of a study of cytomegalovirus exposure and HLA in healthy donors. Assay used: immunoSEQ multiplex PCR; TCRdb lists only in-frame clones, some missing. The data show fewer than 60,000 clones, approximately 80% seen once. The sequenced sample was PBMCs. These receptors all stem from a man aged 45-65 years in good health and CMV-seronegative. Both conserved end residues are trimmed from each CDR3. Each record gives: V gene, CDR3 length, CDR3 protein.

TRBV5-5,15,ASSWQASGMAGNTIY
TRBV7-2,11,ASSQDLVGPQY
TRBV7-2,11,ASSLTGTGGYT
TRBV7-7,12,ASSLSGGTDTQY
TRBV5-6,17,ASSLGPPGAGWAQETQY
TRBV19,14,ASSTAGGANTGELF
TRBV2,12,ASIVDRSTYEQY
TRBV7-9,11,ASSLVGRTEAF
TRBV2,12,ASDTGTGHTEAF
TRBV7-9,10,ASSFQGPEQF
TRBV5-4,12,ASSSERVAKTQY
TRBV1,13,TSSQMPGPGYEQY
TRBV12-2,12,ASRPRQEAYEQY
TRBV5-8,12,ASSWDGGISEAF
TRBV6-6,13,ASIREGGRNYGYT
TRBV5-1,12,ASSFQGPTYEQY
TRBV11-2,14,ASSLVHAGTTYEQY
TRBV19,10,AVGGVTDTQY
TRBV5-1,15,ASSSPLGVSGANVLT
TRBV2,16,ASLGWTSGVPRGDTQY
TRBV2,13,ASTDRGSGTGELF
TRBV4-2,13,ASSQDGYRDDEQF
TRBV2,12,ASSSGTATYEQY
TRBV4-1,14,ASSQDPALAKNIQY
TRBV6-5,12,ATLAGSGRNGYT
TRBV11-2,13,ASSPGQFSNYGYT
TRBV2,14,ASRDSSGGLSYEQY
TRBV29-1,12,SSLRGVGRNEQF
TRBV7-8,14,ASSLGGDRADQPQH